The text below deals with one T cell receptor (beta chain). Its antigen is undetermined. These data are taken from a study of OX40 agonist ivuxolimab in advanced cancers. About the research overall: Recorded diagnoses for dose-escalation patients were hepatocellular carcinoma, melanoma, renal cell or head and neck cancer. The dose-escalation cohort was approximately 85% male, with a mean age of about 56 years, ranging about 23 to 90. Study-level results: People who partly responded at 0.1-3.0 mg/kg had some of the least clonal expansion seen.

Sequencing was performed with immunoSEQ multiplex PCR; in TCRdb, only in-frame clones are kept and a portion is missing. The sample has approximately 66,000 clones, around 87% seen once. The clonotype comes from an adult with an advanced solid tumor such as melanoma, head and neck, liver or kidney cancer. The starting material was CD4+ or CD8+ T cells sorted from blood, obtained in a trial of the OX40 agonist ivuxolimab.

The CDR3 nucleotides read TGTGCCAGCAGCCCGTTGGGAGGAAGGACAGGGGCGGTAGAGCAGTACTTC. Translating gives CASSPLGGRTGAVEQYF. V usage is TRBV5-6 and J usage is TRBJ2-7; 9 bases are shared with TRBD1. Losses at the gene ends were 4 bases for V and 7 bases for J; bases not matched to a gene: 18. This CDR3 has 17 amino acids. From germline, CDR1 is SGHDT and CDR2 YYEEEE.